Below are 6 T cell receptor beta chains sequenced from a single sample in a study of shared clonotypes between healthy human individuals (dated by TCRdb to the early 2020s). Library preparation used the immunoSEQ multiplex PCR assay. The source is immuneACCESS, and TCRdb retained only in-frame sequences with V and J called. Part of the clones is not carried over; for the studies checked, unresolved V genes explain less than half of this, and the remainder is unexplained. Counted in this sample were 2,500,000 or so clones; more than 85% of them appeared once. The top ten clonotypes cover about 0.38% of the sample. Sequenced input: naive CD4+ T cells from PBMCs. The sample's cell subset or site label is to be understood as: CD45RA+ positively selected. The receptors shown here come from a man younger than 35 in good health. Some clones in this sample may be carry-over from other donors' samples.

J is TRBJ2-3 and V is TRBV7-8, with D possibly being TRBD2 (6 bases). Trimming cost V 2 bases and J 0 bases, with 12 bases left between them. The CDR3 sequence is 16 residues long. Germline V gene data show CDR1 as SGHVS and CDR2 as FQNEAQ. CDR3 loop: CASSLPGLTSTDTQYF. The CDR3 DNA sequence: TGTGCCAGCAGCTTACCCGGACTAACTAGCACAGATACGCAGTATTTT.

The sample holds a few counts of this clone. The V gene is TRBV5-1, the J gene TRBJ1-2, with TRBD1 matching over 7 bases. Germline V lookup: CDR1 SGHRS, CDR2 YFSETQ. Losses at the gene ends were 4 bases for V and 8 bases for J; bases not matched to a gene: 11. There are 14 residues in the CDR3. The DNA for the CDR3 is TGCGCCAGCAGCCCACAGGGGAAGGGGAAGGGCTACACCTTC. Its translation: CASSPQGKGKGYTF.

The V call is TRBV10-3, the J call TRBJ1-2; D is uncertain. V lost 6 bases and J 8 bases, leaving 22 bases between the germline ends. The CDR3 consists of 15 residues. Germline V gives CDR1 ENHRY, CDR2 SYGVKD. The CDR3: CAIRRSGLESWGYTF. The CDR3 DNA sequence: TGTGCCATCAGAAGGTCCGGGTTAGAGAGTTGGGGCTACACCTTC.

The rearrangement joins TRBV28 to TRBJ2-1; 9 bases map to TRBD2. Per germline, CDR1 MDHEN and CDR2 SYDVKM. The V segment lost 5 bases and the J segment 10 bases; nucleotides outside the gene matches: 9. CDR3 length: 14 residues. The CDR3 coding sequence is TGTGCCAGCAGTACGACTAGCGGAGCAGGGGAGCAGTTCTTC. Its translation is CASSTTSGAGEQFF.

The chain combines TRBV7-2 with TRBJ2-1; D perhaps matches TRBD2 (6 bases). This CDR3 is built from 13 residues. Germline V lookup: CDR1 SGHTA, CDR2 FQGNSA. The V and J ends lost 7 bases and 4 bases respectively, with 11 bases between them. As DNA, the CDR3 is TGTGCCAGCATGATGGGACTGTACAATGAGCAGTTCTTC. Protein sequence: CASMMGLYNEQFF.

The V and J genes are TRBV10-3 and TRBJ1-2; tentatively, D is TRBD1 (5 bases). V was shortened by 11 bases and J by 5 bases, with 24 bases between the two germline ends. CDR1 ENHRY and CDR2 SYGVKD come from the germline V gene. The CDR3 is 15 amino acids. The CDR3 DNA reads as TGTGCCTCGACGCCTGGGGGAGGGAGGGGTTATGGCTACACCTTC. It yields the protein CASTPGGGRGYGYTF.